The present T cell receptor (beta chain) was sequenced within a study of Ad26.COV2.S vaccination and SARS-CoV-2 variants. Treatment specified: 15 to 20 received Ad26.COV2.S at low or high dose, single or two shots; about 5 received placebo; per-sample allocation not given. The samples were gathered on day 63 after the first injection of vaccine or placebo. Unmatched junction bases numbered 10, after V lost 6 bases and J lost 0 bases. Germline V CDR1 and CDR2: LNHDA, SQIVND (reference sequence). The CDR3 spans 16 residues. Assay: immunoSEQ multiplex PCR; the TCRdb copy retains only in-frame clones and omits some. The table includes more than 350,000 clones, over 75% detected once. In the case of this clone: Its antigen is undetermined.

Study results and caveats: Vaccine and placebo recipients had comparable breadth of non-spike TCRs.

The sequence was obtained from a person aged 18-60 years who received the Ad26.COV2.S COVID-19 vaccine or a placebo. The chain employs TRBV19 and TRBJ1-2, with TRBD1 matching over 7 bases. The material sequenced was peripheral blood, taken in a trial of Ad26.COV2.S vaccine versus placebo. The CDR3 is CASRPGGDGTNYGYTF. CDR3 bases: TGTGCCAGTAGACCAGGGGGGGACGGTACTAACTATGGCTACACCTTC.